A selection of T cell receptor beta chains follows, all from one sample in a study of tumor and adjacent non-tumor tissue in lung cancer. From the multiplex PCR reads, TCRdb called clonotypes with MiXCR, one entry per CDR3 protein. This sample carries 90,000 to 100,000 distinct CDR3 sequences, more than 80% of them seen once, and the ten largest clones take less than 40%. The sequencing sample was made of distant non-tumor lung tissue. These receptors all come from a man in his 60s with small cell lung cancer. Each CDR3 is given with its conserved first and last residue.

j_call,v_call,cdr3_aa
TRBJ1-2,TRBV29-1,CSVGWDSHGYTF
TRBJ2-1,TRBV11-2,CASSLVTTQSSYNYQFF
TRBJ2-5,TRBV5-6,CASGLFLQVETQYF
TRBJ2-2,TRBV4-1,CASSSRGVYTGELFF
TRBJ1-1,TRBV29-1,CSVQGQGPPEAFF
TRBJ1-4,TRBV12-3/TRBV12-4,CATRAGYEKLLF
TRBJ2-3,TRBV11-2,CASSPLEISTDTQYF
TRBJ2-1,TRBV5-1,CASSFFANELFF
TRBJ1-2,TRBV10-1,CASRDRGRGGYAF
TRBJ2-7,TRBV28,CASRSPWGSYEQYF
TRBJ2-1,TRBV12-3/TRBV12-4,CASRKNYNKQFF
TRBJ1-4,TRBV5-4,CASSLLTGAMQTNEKLFF
TRBJ2-3,TRBV6-1,CAISSLGAGLLGSEQQYF
TRBJ2-7,TRBV28,CASIRGTERHEQYF
TRBJ2-3,TRBV12-3/TRBV12-4,CVSRPTSGSKDMQYF
TRBJ2-3,TRBV20-1,CSAPGLAGSDTQYF
TRBJ1-1,TRBV5-6,CASSFVSGTANTEAFF
TRBJ1-5,TRBV12-3/TRBV12-4,CASSLSEPGNQSQHF
TRBJ1-5,TRBV11-3,CASSTYQLQHF
TRBJ2-3,TRBV11-2,CASSLGRGPRHAQYF
TRBJ2-5,TRBV20-1,CTAIQWDGDQQETQYF
TRBJ2-7,TRBV4-1,CASSFNRLNEQYF
TRBJ2-1,TRBV7-3,CASSLAGGWNEQFF
TRBJ1-3,TRBV12-3/TRBV12-4,CTSSFGGRNTIYF
TRBJ1-6,TRBV13,CASGDNGGHNSPLHF
TRBJ2-7,TRBV4-1,CASSQAMRGTDSYEQYF
TRBJ1-5,TRBV6-1,CASIPDRANRPQHF
TRBJ2-3,TRBV11-2,CVNSLTSDTQYF
TRBJ1-2,TRBV30,CALGQSYGYTF
TRBJ2-3,TRBV29-1,CCLEYRDTQYF
TRBJ2-1,TRBV9,CASSVARWGEQFF
TRBJ2-7,TRBV20-1,CRALQAYEQHF
TRBJ2-2,TRBV6-6,CVSSPRLAGMDTGELFF
TRBJ2-1,TRBV5-1,CASSLSTTGGPYIEQFF
TRBJ2-3,TRBV6-5,CASSYRDRSTDTQYF
TRBJ2-1,TRBV6-2/TRBV6-3,CVSGFSFHEQFF
TRBJ2-6,TRBV6-2/TRBV6-3,CASSFTSGRITGANVLTF
TRBJ1-1,TRBV4-1,CASSQAGQLNTEAFF
TRBJ2-5,TRBV13,CASRQRGEETQYF
TRBJ2-1,TRBV6-5,CARSYQGDEQFF
TRBJ2-7,TRBV6-5,CAGSYSPSGSDEQYF
TRBJ2-2,TRBV12-3/TRBV12-4,CASSHGTSAFGELFF
TRBJ2-7,TRBV6-2/TRBV6-3,CASSYARGGIYGQHF
TRBJ2-3,TRBV5-5,CASSLLQVWSTDKQYF
TRBJ2-1,TRBV6-5,CASSYLIWLLADNEQFF
TRBJ1-2,TRBV10-2,CASNDSRGIGYTF
TRBJ2-1,TRBV29-1,CSGVRPGTGVLNEQFF
TRBJ2-5,TRBV20-1,CSASGGSGRTQETQYF